A single sample is the source of the 30 T cell receptor beta chains below, sequenced in a study of blood T cell repertoires in COVID-19. Data came from immunoSEQ multiplex PCR; TCRdb stores just in-frame clones and leaves some out. The repertoire holds around 220,000 clones, 80% to 90% seen once, with roughly 1.5% in the top ten. The sequenced material came from peripheral blood. The receptors shown here come from a man in his late teens or twenties with active or convalescent COVID-19.

This clone was counted a single time. The chain employs TRBV19 and TRBJ1-1; D remains unclear. Germline-derived CDR1 and CDR2 are LNHDA and SQIVND (reference sequence). V gave up 4 bases and J gave up 3 bases, with 18 bases separating them. This CDR3 comprises 16 residues. CDR3 DNA: TGTGCCAGTAGTAGTTTATTCGAGGGAGGTCACACTGAAGCTTTCTTT. The encoded protein is CASSSLFEGGHTEAFF.

V usage is TRBV28 and J usage is TRBJ1-2; D is undetermined. The CDR3 is made up of 15 amino acids. In germline, CDR1 is MDHEN, CDR2 SYDVKM. Trimming removed 6 bases from V and 0 bases from J, with 14 bases in between. CDR3 sequence reads: CASSLADKANYGYTF. The CDR3 DNA reads as TGTGCCAGCAGCCTGGCTGATAAAGCTAACTATGGCTACACCTTC.

The chain links TRBV10-3 to TRBJ2-7, with 7 bases fitting TRBD1. The CDR3 sequence is 17 residues long. Trimming removed 0 bases from V and 2 bases from J; junction bases left unmatched: 10. CDR1 is ENHRY, CDR2 SYGVKD, per germline. The CDR3 spells CAISESVPGTATYEQYF. CDR3 sequence (DNA): TGTGCCATCAGTGAGTCGGTACCCGGGACAGCGACCTACGAGCAGTACTTC.

CDR3 sequence (DNA): TGTGCCAGCAGCTTTCGATTCGGGACAGGGGGTTCTAACTATGGCTACACCTTC. Translated: CASSFRFGTGGSNYGYTF. The V gene is TRBV5-4, the J gene TRBJ1-2; 11 bases map to TRBD1. Losses at the gene ends were 2 bases for V and 0 bases for J; bases not matched to a gene: 9. In germline, CDR1 is SGHNT, CDR2 YYREEE (reference sequence). The CDR3 consists of 18 residues.

The CDR3: CASSMLGQGNQPQHF. CDR3 sequence (DNA): TGTGCCAGTAGTATGCTGGGACAGGGGAATCAGCCCCAGCATTTT. The chain recombines TRBV19 with TRBJ1-5, with TRBD1 identical over 10 bases. CDR1 is LNHDA, CDR2 SQIVND, per germline (reference sequence). This CDR3 has 15 residues. Unmatched junction bases numbered 3, after V lost 3 bases and J lost 4 bases.

The chain joins TRBV28 to TRBJ2-3, with TRBD2 identical over 7 bases. Germline V CDR1 and CDR2: MDHEN, SYDVKM. The CDR3 covers 16 residues. Unmatched junction bases numbered 12, after V lost 4 bases and J lost 5 bases. For the CDR3, the DNA is TGTGCCAGCAGTTCTAGCGCTAGCGGAGGAAAAGATACGCAGTATTTT. Translated: CASSSSASGGKDTQYF.

J is TRBJ1-5 and V is TRBV7-8, with a possible D match to TRBD1 (5 bases). The CDR3 contains 16 residues. V shed 5 bases and J shed 2 bases, with 16 bases lying between them. CDR1 is SGHVS and CDR2 is FQNEAQ in the germline V gene. Here the CDR3 DNA reads TGTGCCAGCAGCCCCGGGGCAAGGGAGGGCAATCAGCCCCAGCATTTT. Translating gives CASSPGAREGNQPQHF.

The CDR3 DNA sequence: TGTGCCAGCAGCTTGGCGGGAATGAACACTGAAGCTTTCTTT. This codes for CASSLAGMNTEAFF. This chain links TRBV5-6 with TRBJ1-1; D ambiguous. Looked up from germline, CDR1 is SGHDT and CDR2 is YYEEEE. The CDR3 is made up of 14 amino acids. V was trimmed by 0 bases and J by 0 bases, leaving 6 bases between them.

The V call is TRBV10-1, the J call TRBJ2-2; D is uncertain. The V gene's germline CDR1 is WNHNN and CDR2 SYGVQD (reference sequence). The CDR3 is 14 amino acids. V lost 5 bases and J 2 bases, leaving 9 bases between the germline ends. The CDR3 region has the DNA TGCGCCAGCAGTTCTGCGGATAACACCGGGGAGCTGTTTTTT. Its translation is CASSSADNTGELFF.

This chain joins TRBV14 and TRBJ2-2; TRBD2 agrees at 11 bases. Germline trimming cut 1 base from V and 4 bases from J; bases unmatched to any gene: 2. Germline values: CDR1 SGHDN, CDR2 FVKESK. CDR3 length: 16 residues. The CDR3 loop is CASSQVSGRGTGELFF. The CDR3, as DNA: TGTGCCAGCAGCCAAGTTAGCGGGAGGGGCACCGGGGAGCTGTTTTTT. Complete variable domain (other parts from reference TRBV14 and TRBJ2-2): EAGVTQFPSHSVIEKGQTVTLRCDPISGHDNLYWYRRVMGKEIKFLLHFVKESKQDESGMPNNRFLAERTGGTYSTLKVQPAELEDSGVYFCASSQVSGRGTGELFFGEGSRLTVL.

The rearrangement joins TRBV7-9 to TRBJ2-7, with 7 nucleotides matching TRBD1. Trimming cost V 2 bases and J 2 bases; bases outside gene matches: 3. CDR1 and CDR2 (germline): SEHNR, FQNEAQ (reference sequence). This CDR3 region has 14 residues. The CDR3 protein is CASSLTDRAYEQYF. The CDR3 bases are TGTGCCAGCAGCTTAACCGACAGGGCCTACGAGCAGTACTTC.

The gene calls are TRBV10-3 and TRBJ2-5; the D gene is possibly TRBD1 (5 bases). Germline V gene lookup returns CDR1 ENHRY and CDR2 SYGVKD. The CDR3 consists of 17 residues. Trimming stripped 3 bases from V and 5 bases from J, with 22 bases between. This CDR3 reads CAISDLKGKGVGETQYF. The CDR3 bases are TGTGCCATCAGTGATCTTAAGGGTAAAGGGGTTGGGGAGACCCAGTACTTC.

This clone was recorded once. V and J are TRBV2 and TRBJ2-7, with 10 bases identical to TRBD2. Germline CDR1 and CDR2: SNHLY and FYNNEI. The CDR3 totals 18 residues. V was clipped by 2 bases and J by 5 bases; unmatched bases: 15. In DNA, the CDR3 is TGTGCCAGCAGTGAAACGGTCTTAGCGGGAGGTTCTACCCACGAGCAGTACTTC. It yields the protein CASSETVLAGGSTHEQYF.

This clone appeared a few times. The genes are TRBV14 and TRBJ2-7, with 8 positions matching TRBD2. Germline assignment: CDR1 SGHDN and CDR2 FVKESK. There are 15 residues in the CDR3. V gave up 0 bases and J gave up 4 bases; unmatched junction bases: 5. The chain's CDR3 is CASSQDSGSRYEQYF. CDR3 DNA: TGTGCCAGCAGCCAAGACAGCGGGAGTCGGTACGAGCAGTACTTC.

This chain uses TRBV7-6 with TRBJ2-2; D gene unclear. Germline CDR1 and CDR2: SGHVS and FNYEAQ. Trimming pared 2 bases from V and 6 bases from J, leaving 4 bases between. CDR3 length: 12 residues. CDR3 protein: CASSLYAGELFF. The CDR3 region has the DNA TGTGCCAGCAGCTTATATGCCGGGGAGCTGTTTTTT.

The CDR3 reads CAISGTRGISYEQYF. The CDR3 DNA reads as TGTGCCATCAGTGGTACAAGGGGAATTTCCTACGAGCAGTACTTC. This chain links TRBV10-3 with TRBJ2-7; maybe TRBD1 (5 bases). Germline CDR1 ENHRY, CDR2 SYGVKD. Trimming removed 4 bases from V and 1 base from J, with 14 bases in between. This CDR3 contains 15 residues.

V and J are TRBV2 and TRBJ2-7; tentative D call: TRBD1 (6 bases). V shed 6 bases and J shed 3 bases, with 15 bases lying between them. Looked up from germline, CDR1 is SNHLY and CDR2 is FYNNEI. The CDR3 loop spans 14 amino acids. The CDR3 nucleotides read TGTGCCAGCAGCATACAGGGTGGGGACTACGAGCAGTACTTC. Its protein is CASSIQGGDYEQYF.

This clone was recorded once. CDR3 bases: TGTGCCAGCAGCCCCACTGGCGGGGAGGGGGAGACCCAGTACTTC. It is translated as CASSPTGGEGETQYF. J is TRBJ2-5 and V is TRBV7-2, with 7 bases fitting TRBD2. CDR1 is SGHTA, CDR2 FQGNSA, per germline. This CDR3 has 15 residues. V lost 5 bases, J lost 5 bases, and 11 bases stayed unmatched.

The V call is TRBV12-5, the J call TRBJ2-1; 7 bases match TRBD2. V lost 0 bases, J lost 5 bases, and 7 bases stayed unmatched. The CDR3 covers 16 residues. The V gene's germline CDR1 is LGHNT and CDR2 FRNRAP. CDR3 protein: CASGLVSAGVDNEQFF. CDR3 in DNA: TGTGCTAGTGGTTTGGTAAGCGCGGGAGTTGACAATGAGCAGTTCTTC.

The gene calls are TRBV15 and TRBJ2-7; TRBD1 agrees at 7 bases. This CDR3 region has 14 residues. The ends lost 0 bases at V and 2 bases at J; junction bases unmatched: 1. The V gene's germline CDR1 is LNHNV and CDR2 YYDKDF (reference sequence). The CDR3 nucleotides read TGTGCCACCAGCAGAGAGACAGGGCCCTACGAGCAGTACTTC. It encodes CATSRETGPYEQYF.

This chain links TRBV9 with TRBJ2-7; 8 bases line up with TRBD2. Germline lookup yields CDR1 SGDLS and CDR2 YYNGEE. This CDR3 contains 15 residues. The V segment lost 4 bases and the J segment 2 bases; nucleotides outside the gene matches: 8. CDR3 in amino acids: CASSLRHGGAYEQYF. The CDR3 nucleotides read TGTGCCAGCAGCCTACGTCACGGGGGGGCCTACGAGCAGTACTTC.

The rearrangement joins TRBV3-1 (or the pseudogene TRBV3-2) to TRBJ2-6; D may be TRBD2 (6 bases). Germline CDR1 is LGHDT and CDR2 is YNNKEL (reference sequence). The CDR3 length is 21 residues. The V and J ends lost 8 bases and 4 bases respectively, with 33 bases between them. The CDR3 here is CASPVHSTDPSAGAGANVLTF. Written as DNA, the CDR3 is TGTGCCAGCCCGGTCCACTCCACTGACCCTAGCGCCGGGGCCGGGGCCAACGTCCTGACTTTC.

The J gene is TRBJ2-1, the V gene TRBV7-2, with 8 bases aligning to TRBD1. This CDR3 contains 15 residues. V shed 2 bases, J shed 6 bases, and the junction held 6 bases outside the gene matches. Per the germline V gene, CDR1 is SGHTA and CDR2 is FQGNSA. This CDR3 reads CASSLKPQGGNEQFF. DNA for the CDR3: TGTGCCAGCAGCTTAAAACCACAGGGGGGCAATGAGCAGTTCTTC.

This rearrangement joins TRBV2 to TRBJ1-2; D call uncertain. This CDR3 is 15 amino acids long. Trimming stripped 5 bases from V and 4 bases from J, with 17 bases between. CDR1 SNHLY and CDR2 FYNNEI come from the germline V gene. The CDR3 nucleotides are TGTGCCAGCAGTTTATGGGCAGATGAAGCCTATGGCTACACCTTC. Translated: CASSLWADEAYGYTF.

This clone has a handful of counts. The rearrangement links TRBV12-3 or TRBV12-4 to TRBJ1-1; 8 bases fit TRBD1. V lost 6 bases and J lost 5; bases outside the gene matches: 2. The CDR3 has 12 residues. This chain's CDR3 is CASRNRGTEAFF. The DNA for the CDR3 is TGTGCCAGCAGGAACAGGGGGACTGAAGCTTTCTTT.

The genes are TRBV7-9 and TRBJ2-2; D unclear. The germline V gene has CDR1 SEHNR and CDR2 FQNEAQ (reference sequence). V was clipped by 5 bases and J by 3 bases, with 13 bases between them. CDR3 length: 15 amino acids. In DNA form, the CDR3 reads TGTGCCAGCAGCCTCCTAGGCCCCTACACCGGGGAGCTGTTTTTT. Translation gives CASSLLGPYTGELFF.

The V call is TRBV11-2, the J call TRBJ1-4, with D possibly TRBD1 on 5 matching bases. CDR1 and CDR2 (germline): SGHAT, FQNNGV. V was shortened by 0 bases and J by 4 bases, with 9 bases between the two germline ends. The CDR3 covers 15 residues. The CDR3 protein is CASSLESGGNEKLFF. In nucleotides, the CDR3 is TGTGCCAGCAGCTTAGAATCCGGGGGTAATGAAAAACTGTTTTTT.

The J gene is TRBJ2-1, the V gene TRBV27; 11 bases line up with TRBD2. Germline CDR1 MNHEY, CDR2 SMNVEV (reference sequence). V was pared by 4 bases and J by 2 bases, with 16 bases of the junction left unmatched. There are 20 residues in the CDR3. CDR3 nucleotide sequence: TGTGCCAGCAGTTCGCTACTAGCGGGAGAAACAAAAACCCCCTACAATGAGCAGTTCTTC. It translates to CASSSLLAGETKTPYNEQFF.

The chain is built from TRBV13 and TRBJ2-2; 9 bases map to TRBD1. The CDR3 is made up of 19 amino acids. J gave up 1 base and V 7 bases, and 16 bases lay outside the gene matches. Germline CDR1 PRHDT, CDR2 FYEKMQ (reference sequence). The CDR3 region is CASKGQGQPRVENTGELFF. The CDR3, as DNA: TGTGCCAGCAAGGGACAGGGACAACCCAGAGTGGAGAACACCGGGGAGCTGTTTTTT.

The rearrangement uses TRBV19 and TRBJ2-1, with 8 bases fitting TRBD1. V shed 3 bases and J 5 bases; nucleotides not matched to a gene: 6. Germline V gene sequence: CDR1 LNHDA, CDR2 SQIVND (reference sequence). The CDR3 has 15 residues. CDR3 protein: CASSITSTGDNEQFF. For the CDR3, the DNA is TGTGCCAGTAGTATTACTTCGACAGGGGACAATGAGCAGTTCTTC.